This T cell receptor beta chain is drawn from a study of blood T cell repertoires in COVID-19. For the study at large: Sources were T cells, B-cell-depleted T cells, or PBMCs; the material itself was cDNA or gDNA.

The germline gives CDR1 SEHNR, CDR2 FQNEAQ (reference sequence). The CDR3 is 16 amino acids. V was cut by 4 bases and J by 5 bases, with 17 bases left in between. Generated by immunoSEQ multiplex PCR, the TCRdb table keeps only in-frame clones and is missing some. The sample lists 280,000 or so clones; 70% to 90% were seen once. The sequence came from a man younger than 35 with active or convalescent COVID-19. This rearrangement joins TRBV7-9 to TRBJ1-4, with a tentative D call TRBD1 (6 bases). The sequenced sample consisted of peripheral blood. In DNA form, the CDR3 reads TGTGCCAGCAGCTCCGGGTTACAGGGCTCAAATGAAAAACTGTTTTTT. Residues: CASSSGLQGSNEKLFF.